A single sample gave rise to the 27 T cell receptor beta chains below, sequenced in a study of blood T cells in healthy people across ages (dated by TCRdb to between 2014 and 2017). Libraries were constructed by 5' RACE. Sequencing was carried out with an Illumina HiSeq 2500. The second PCR ran for about 6 to 12 cycles and used a J-beta primer mix along with a sample-barcoded 5' primer. The raw public reads went through TCRdb reprocessing: fastp at Q25, MiXCR clone calling, in-frame beta chains kept. Merged by CDR3 protein, the rows form single entries marked with the most common genes and DNA. Here the sample has around 1,500,000 distinct CDR3 sequences; 28% occur a single time. The ten top clones hold 7.7% of the sample. The material sequenced was blood. These receptors all stem from a woman aged 25 to 45 in good health.

The rearrangement links TRBV24-1 to TRBJ2-4; D is ambiguous. The assigned J gene may be wrong: the sequence end matches TRBJ2-5 better. This CDR3 is built from 12 residues. The germline gives CDR1 KGHDR, CDR2 SFDVKD. CDR3 sequence reads: CATSVAEGTQYF. The DNA for the CDR3 is TGTGCCACCAGTGTGGCGGAAGGGACCCAGTACTTC.

Notes on this clonotype: A read error may produce the germline difference seen at one junction end. The CDR3 DNA is TGTACCAGCAGTCCACAAGGAGGGAGCTCCTACGAGCAGTACTTC. This sequence encodes CTSSPQGGSSYEQYF. V and J are TRBV28 and TRBJ2-7, with D possibly TRBD2 on 6 matching bases. The CDR3 runs to 15 residues. Germline V gene sequence: CDR1 MDHEN, CDR2 SYDVKM.

The gene calls are TRBV18 and TRBJ2-1; TRBD2 matches 9 bases. The CDR3 totals 15 residues. The germline gives CDR1 KGHSH, CDR2 LQKENI. The ends lost 3 bases at V and 6 bases at J; junction bases unmatched: 6. CDR3 DNA: TGTGCCAGCTCACCTCTAGCGGGATTTCGCAATGAGCAGTTCTTC. Amino acid sequence: CASSPLAGFRNEQFF.

The chain couples TRBV28 to TRBJ1-2, with D perhaps matching TRBD1 (6 bases). Germline loops: CDR1 MDHEN, CDR2 SYDVKM. V lost 6 bases to trimming and J lost 4 bases, with 18 bases between them. The CDR3 extends over 15 amino acids. This CDR3 reads CASSSPRGISYGYTF. The DNA of the CDR3 is TGTGCCAGCAGCTCTCCCAGGGGAATCTCCTATGGCTACACCTTC.

This clonotype was recorded at least ten times. This rearrangement joins TRBV20-1 to TRBJ2-5; 7 bases match TRBD1. CDR3 length: 15 residues. Trimming at V came to 0 bases and at J to 5 bases, leaving 9 bases not matched to a gene. The germline V gene encodes CDR1 DFQATT and CDR2 SNEGSKA (reference sequence). The CDR3 nucleotides are TGCAGTGCTAGAGATTTAGAGGGGGCGGCGGAGACCCAGTACTTC. Translated: CSARDLEGAAETQYF.

This clonotype appeared a few times. This chain uses TRBV5-1 with TRBJ2-1; D possibly corresponds to TRBD2 (6 bases). Trimming cost V 5 bases and J 4 bases, with 19 bases left between them. Germline V gives CDR1 SGHRS, CDR2 YFSETQ. The CDR3 covers 16 residues. The CDR3 DNA reads as TGCGCCAGCAGGGAGGGAGGAAACGAACCGTACAATGAGCAGTTCTTC. It yields the protein CASREGGNEPYNEQFF.

In its sample, this clonotype was seen a few times. The chain joins TRBV20-1 to TRBJ2-3; TRBD1 matches 11 bases. Germline V lookup: CDR1 DFQATT, CDR2 SNEGSKA (reference sequence). This CDR3 comprises 16 residues. J was trimmed by 4 bases and V by 1 base; bases with no gene match: 7. CDR3 residues: CSARVNPGQGADTQYF. CDR3 DNA: TGCAGTGCTAGAGTGAACCCGGGACAGGGGGCAGATACGCAGTATTTT.

This chain joins TRBV6-1 and TRBJ2-4, with TRBD1 matching 9 bases. This CDR3 is 13 amino acids long. The trim removed 4 bases at V and 8 bases at J, leaving 3 bases unmatched. Per the germline V gene, CDR1 is MNHNS and CDR2 is SASEGT. CDR3 protein: CASSGQGGDIQYF. CDR3 sequence (DNA): TGTGCCAGCAGTGGACAGGGGGGGGACATTCAGTACTTC.

This clonotype has at least ten counts. J is TRBJ2-3 and V is TRBV7-3; the match to TRBD2 covers 14 bases. CDR1 and CDR2 (germline): SGHTA, FQGTGA. This CDR3 comprises 16 residues. Trimming took 4 bases from V and 4 from J; bases not matched to a gene: 4. This CDR3 reads CASSSGLAGGPDTQYF. CDR3 coding DNA: TGTGCCAGCAGCTCCGGACTAGCGGGAGGCCCAGATACGCAGTATTTT.

This chain joins TRBV20-1 and TRBJ2-1, with a weak D call TRBD1 (5 bases). CDR1 DFQATT and CDR2 SNEGSKA come from the germline V gene (reference sequence). CDR3 length equals 14 residues. The CDR3 coding sequence is TGCTGTGGGGCCGACCCCCGCTCCTACAATGAGCAGTTCTTC. Translated: CCGADPRSYNEQFF.

This clonotype has at least ten counts. This chain connects TRBV20-1 to TRBJ2-1; TRBD2 aligns across 7 bases. CDR3 length: 15 amino acids. Germline CDR1 is DFQATT and CDR2 is SNEGSKA (reference sequence). V shed 2 bases and J 3 bases; nucleotides not matched to a gene: 7. CDR3 sequence reads: CSARPRDYLYNEQFF. The CDR3 nucleotides read TGCAGTGCTAGACCCCGGGACTATCTCTACAATGAGCAGTTCTTC.

The CDR3 DNA sequence: TGTGCCAGCAGGGCCCCGACTAGCGGGGGGTACGAGCAGTACTTC. Protein sequence: CASRAPTSGGYEQYF. The gene calls are TRBV28 and TRBJ2-7; 13 bases line up with TRBD2. Germline assignment: CDR1 MDHEN and CDR2 SYDVKM. Trimming took 6 bases from V and 4 from J; bases not matched to a gene: 6. This CDR3 comprises 15 residues. The full variable domain, rest sourced from reference TRBV28 and TRBJ2-7, is DVKVTQSSRYLVKRTGEKVFLECVQDMDHENMFWYRQDPGLGLRLIYFSYDVKMKEKGDIPEGYSVSREKKERFSLILESASTNQTSMYLCASRAPTSGGYEQYFGPGTRLTVT.

The V and J genes are TRBV7-2 and TRBJ2-2; D ambiguous. V lost 5 bases and J 3 bases, leaving 13 bases between the germline ends. Germline assignment: CDR1 SGHTA and CDR2 FQGNSA. The CDR3 totals 15 residues. The CDR3 DNA follows: TGTGCCAGCAGCCTAGGCGGCTTGGACACCGGGGAGCTGTTTTTT. Translated: CASSLGGLDTGELFF.

Points on this clonotype: A read error may explain this, as a much larger clone is one base away. The chain carries TRBV20-1 and TRBJ2-4; 9 bases map to TRBD1. Looked up from germline, CDR1 is DFQATT and CDR2 is SNEGSKA (reference sequence). After removal of 0 bases from V and 15 bases from J, the junction contained 12 bases not matched to a gene. This CDR3 spans 14 amino acids. The CDR3 nucleotides are TGCAGTGCTAGAGATATACAGGGGGCGAGGGAGCGGTACTTC. It yields the protein CSARDIQGARERYF.

V usage is TRBV28 and J usage is TRBJ1-2; no definite D call. The CDR3 has 15 amino acids. V gave up 4 bases and J gave up 8 bases, with 20 bases separating them. Per the germline V gene, CDR1 is MDHEN and CDR2 is SYDVKM. This CDR3 reads CASSSLARNVGGYTF. The CDR3 bases are TGTGCCAGCAGTTCTTTGGCCCGTAACGTGGGCGGCTACACCTTC.

The chain recombines TRBV2 with TRBJ2-1; 10 positions agree with TRBD1. This CDR3 contains 15 residues. Per the germline V gene, CDR1 is SNHLY and CDR2 is FYNNEI. Trimming cost V 6 bases and J 7 bases; bases outside gene matches: 9. The chain's CDR3 is CASRADRGSGNEQFF. CDR3 in DNA: TGTGCCAGCAGGGCGGACAGGGGGTCGGGAAATGAGCAGTTCTTC.

The gene calls are TRBV29-1 and TRBJ2-5, with TRBD2 identical over 7 bases. The CDR3 consists of 16 residues. Trimming cost V 0 bases and J 6 bases; bases outside gene matches: 13. Germline CDR1 SQVTM, CDR2 ANQGSEA. CDR3 sequence (DNA): TGCAGCGTTGAAGATTGGTGCGGGAGCCTTTCAAAGACCCAGTACTTC. Its translation: CSVEDWCGSLSKTQYF.

Here the CDR3 reads CASSHGGLSEKLFF. As DNA, the CDR3 is TGTGCCAGCAGCCACGGGGGGTTGAGTGAAAAACTGTTTTTT. The chain uses TRBV3-1 and TRBJ1-4; a weak D match, TRBD1 (5 bases). The ends were cut back, 3 bases at V and 7 bases at J, with 12 bases in the middle. CDR1 and CDR2 (germline): LGHDT, YNNKEL (reference sequence). The CDR3 spans 14 residues.

The J gene is TRBJ1-1, the V gene TRBV27; TRBD1 is a possible D gene (6 bases). This CDR3 is built from 14 residues. Trimming pared 5 bases from V and 5 bases from J, leaving 15 bases between. Germline CDR1 and CDR2: MNHEY and SMNVEV (reference sequence). CDR3 nucleotide sequence: TGTGCCAGCAGTGGGGACACCTGGGGGACTGAAGCTTTCTTT. It yields the protein CASSGDTWGTEAFF.

Remarks on this clonotype: An end of the junction differs from the germline gene, which may be a read error. The V gene is TRBV5-1, the J gene TRBJ2-3, with 9 bases lining up with TRBD2. The CDR3 has 15 residues. Germline-derived CDR1 and CDR2 are SGHRS and YFSETQ. The CDR3 loop is CASSFYSGGTDTRYF. CDR3 bases: TGCGCCAGCAGCTTTTATAGCGGGGGCACAGATACGCGGTATTTT.

This clonotype was counted between two and nine times. CDR3 nucleotides: TGTGCCAGCACCCTCGGGGTGGGTCCAATAGCCAAAAACATTCAGTACTTC. Amino acids: CASTLGVGPIAKNIQYF. The gene calls are TRBV12-3 or TRBV12-4 and TRBJ2-4, with D possibly being TRBD2 (5 bases). The CDR3 has 17 amino acids. Trimming took off 7 bases at V and 0 bases at J, with 19 bases between the two ends.

This clonotype was counted a few times. The genes are TRBV18 and TRBJ2-7, with 10 bases lining up with TRBD2. The last part of the DNA fits TRBJ2-5 better; the J call may be wrong. The CDR3 runs 15 residues. Germline values: CDR1 KGHSH, CDR2 LQKENI. CDR3 loop: CASSSVAGGRETQYF. The CDR3 bases are TGTGCCAGCTCATCTGTAGCGGGGGGCCGGGAGACCCAGTACTTC.

Ten or more counts support this clonotype. The genes are TRBV4-1 and TRBJ2-5; TRBD2 might be the D (7 bases). From germline, CDR1 is MGHRA and CDR2 YSYEKL. The CDR3 runs to 17 residues. The germline V and J ends were trimmed by 1 base and 2 bases, with 17 bases remaining between them. CDR3 coding DNA: TGCGCCAGCAGCCAAGGGAGGGGCGGGGGCCGACAAGAGACCCAGTACTTC. Its translation: CASSQGRGGGRQETQYF.

This clonotype was found many times. The rearrangement links TRBV4-1 to TRBJ2-3, with D maybe TRBD1 (5 bases). With 1 base removed from V and 2 bases from J, the gap between germline ends came to 7 bases. The CDR3 has 14 amino acids. Germline V gene lookup returns CDR1 MGHRA and CDR2 YSYEKL. The CDR3 loop is CASSQGQSTDTQYF. CDR3 nucleotide sequence: TGCGCCAGCAGCCAAGGACAGTCCACAGATACGCAGTATTTT.

This clonotype has just a few counts. The rearrangement uses TRBV18 and TRBJ2-7; no firm D call. The CDR3 runs 14 residues. Trimming took off 0 bases at V and 6 bases at J, with 12 bases between the two ends. Germline-derived CDR1 and CDR2 are KGHSH and LQKENI. CDR3 bases: TGTGCCAGCTCACCACCGGATACAGTGACCGAGCAGTACTTC. Translated: CASSPPDTVTEQYF.

This clonotype came up a few times. The genes are TRBV9 and TRBJ1-1; D call uncertain. V lost 3 bases and J lost 1, with 13 bases in between. The CDR3 consists of 15 residues. The germline gives CDR1 SGDLS, CDR2 YYNGEE. This CDR3 is CASSASRTGNTEAFF. DNA for the CDR3: TGTGCCAGCAGCGCCTCCCGGACGGGGAACACTGAAGCTTTCTTT.

J is TRBJ1-2 and V is TRBV6-5; D possibly corresponds to TRBD1 (6 bases). In germline, CDR1 is MNHEY, CDR2 SVGAGI. The CDR3 is 15 residues long. Trimming left V 6 bases short and J 1 base short, with 15 bases between. CDR3 in amino acids: CASRGGGKGNYGYTF. CDR3 coding DNA: TGTGCCAGCAGGGGAGGGGGAAAGGGTAACTATGGCTACACCTTC.